This T cell receptor beta chain appears in the sequencing data of a study of blood T cell repertoires in COVID-19. In the study overall: Some COVID-19 samples were acute and others convalescent; all came from the United States, Italy and Spain. Sources were T cells, B-cell-depleted T cells, or PBMCs; the material itself was cDNA or gDNA.

Methods used by the authors: Estimates of nucleated cell counts were drawn from the amplification of reference gene primers. Produced via immunoSEQ multiplex PCR; TCRdb's table is partial and in-frame only. For V, J and clone size, that table is used; D and trimming come from the DNA. The sample lists approximately 150,000 clones, around 90% seen once, with roughly a tenth in the top ten. Trimming stripped 8 bases from V and 5 bases from J, with 15 bases between. The CDR3 is 13 residues long. Germline lookup yields CDR1 LGHNT and CDR2 FRNRAP. This sequence was found in a man between 60 and 70 years old with active or convalescent COVID-19. The source material was peripheral blood. The chain links TRBV12-5 to TRBJ2-5; possibly TRBD2 for D (5 bases). The CDR3 sequence: CASSRGRMETQYF. CDR3 in DNA: TGTGCTAGTAGCCGGGGAAGGATGGAGACCCAGTACTTC.